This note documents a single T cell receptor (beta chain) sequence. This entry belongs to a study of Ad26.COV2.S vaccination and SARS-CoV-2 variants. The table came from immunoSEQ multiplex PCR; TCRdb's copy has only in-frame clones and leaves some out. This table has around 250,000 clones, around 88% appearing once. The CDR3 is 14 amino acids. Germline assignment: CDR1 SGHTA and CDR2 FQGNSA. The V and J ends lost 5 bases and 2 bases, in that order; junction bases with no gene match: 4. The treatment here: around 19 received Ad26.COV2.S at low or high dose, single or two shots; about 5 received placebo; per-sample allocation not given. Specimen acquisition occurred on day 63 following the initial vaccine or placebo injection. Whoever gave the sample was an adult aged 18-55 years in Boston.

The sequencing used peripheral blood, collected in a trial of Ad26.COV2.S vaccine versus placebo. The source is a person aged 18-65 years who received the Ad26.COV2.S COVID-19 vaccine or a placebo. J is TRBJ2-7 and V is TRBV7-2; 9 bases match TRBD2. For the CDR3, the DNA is TGTGCCAGCAGCCCTAGCGGGGTTACCTACGAGCAGTACTTC. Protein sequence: CASSPSGVTYEQYF.